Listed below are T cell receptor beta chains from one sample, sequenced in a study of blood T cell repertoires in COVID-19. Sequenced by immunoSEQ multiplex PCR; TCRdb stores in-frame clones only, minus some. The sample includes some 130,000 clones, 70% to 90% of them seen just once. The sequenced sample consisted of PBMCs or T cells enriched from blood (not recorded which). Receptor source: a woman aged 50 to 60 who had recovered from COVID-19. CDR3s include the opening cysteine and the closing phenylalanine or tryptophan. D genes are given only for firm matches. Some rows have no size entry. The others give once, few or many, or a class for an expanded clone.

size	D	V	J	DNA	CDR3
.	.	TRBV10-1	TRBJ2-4	TGCGCCAGCAGTGACAGCAAAAACATTCAGTACTTC	CASSDSKNIQYF
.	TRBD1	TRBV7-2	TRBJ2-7	TGTGCCAGCAGCCTGGACAGGGTGGGCCCCTACGAGCAGTACTTC	CASSLDRVGPYEQYF
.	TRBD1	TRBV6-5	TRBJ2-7	TGTGCCAGCAGTTACACGACAGGGGGCAGGGACGAGCAGTACTTC	CASSYTTGGRDEQYF
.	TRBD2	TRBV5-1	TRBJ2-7	TGCGCCAGCAGCTTGGGGACTAGCGGGGGGTCCGAGCAGTACTTC	CASSLGTSGGSEQYF
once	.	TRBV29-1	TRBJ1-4	TGCAGCGTTGACCCCGGGGGGGGAAATGAAAAACTGTTTTTT	CSVDPGGGNEKLFF
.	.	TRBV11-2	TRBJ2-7	TGTGCCAGCAGCCCCTCCCAGGGACTTCTCTCCTACGAGCAGTACTTC	CASSPSQGLLSYEQYF
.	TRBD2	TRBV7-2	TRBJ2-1	TGTGCCAGCAGTCCGACTAGCGGGGCTCCCAATGAGCAGTTCTTC	CASSPTSGAPNEQFF
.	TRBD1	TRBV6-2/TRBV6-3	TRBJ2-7	TGTGCCAGCAGTGGGACAGGGTCGTACGAGCAGTACTTC	CASSGTGSYEQYF
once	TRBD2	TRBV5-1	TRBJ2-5	TGCGCCAGCAGTAGCGGGGGCGAGGAGACCCAGTACTTC	CASSSGGEETQYF
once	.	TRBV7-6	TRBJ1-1	TGTGCCAGCAGCTTAGCCCCGACAGTGAACACTGAAGCTTTCTTT	CASSLAPTVNTEAFF
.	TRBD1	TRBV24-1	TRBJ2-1	TGTGCCACCAGTGACAGGGGGCATAACAATGAGCAGTTCTTC	CATSDRGHNNEQFF
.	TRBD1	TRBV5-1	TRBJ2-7	TGCGCCAGCAGCTTGGTTGCCAGGGGGAGTTCCTACGAGCAGTACTTC	CASSLVARGSSYEQYF
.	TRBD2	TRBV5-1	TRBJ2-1	TGCGCCAGCAGCGACGGCGGGGGAACCTACAATGAGCAGTTCTTC	CASSDGGGTYNEQFF
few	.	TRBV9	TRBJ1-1	TGTGCCAGCAGCGTAGGTACAATGCTGAACACTGAAGCTTTCTTT	CASSVGTMLNTEAFF
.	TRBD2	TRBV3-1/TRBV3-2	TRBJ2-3	TGTGCCAGCAGCCTGGGACTAGCCGGCACAGATACGCAGTATTTT	CASSLGLAGTDTQYF
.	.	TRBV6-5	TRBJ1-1	TGTGCCAGCAGTTACGGCGGGGTGAACACTGAAGCTTTCTTT	CASSYGGVNTEAFF
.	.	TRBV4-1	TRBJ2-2	TGCGCCAGCAGCCCGCCGATTAACATGAGGGAGCTGTTTTTT	CASSPPINMRELFF
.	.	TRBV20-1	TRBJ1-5	TGCAGTGCTAGTGAGACAGGCAGCAATCAGCCCCAGCATTTT	CSASETGSNQPQHF
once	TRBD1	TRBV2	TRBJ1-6	TGTGCCAGCTCCGGGACAGAAGATTCACCCCTCCACTTT	CASSGTEDSPLHF
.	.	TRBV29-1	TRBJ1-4	TGCAGCGTCGCAGGGGTGGCTAATGAAAAACTGTTTTTT	CSVAGVANEKLFF
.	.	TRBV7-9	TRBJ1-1	TGTGCCAGCACCCTAGGGGGGAACACTGAAGCTTTCTTT	CASTLGGNTEAFF
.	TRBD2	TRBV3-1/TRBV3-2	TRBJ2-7	TGTGCCAGCAGCCAAGGACTAGCGGGGGGTACCAGCTCCTACGAGCAGTACTTC	CASSQGLAGGTSSYEQYF
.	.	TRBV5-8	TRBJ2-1	TGTGCCAGCAGCTTGCTCAGAGCTGGCGGGGAGCAGTTCTTC	CASSLLRAGGEQFF
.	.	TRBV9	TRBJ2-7	TGTGCCAGCAGCGGAATGACAGGAGAACATTACGAGCAGTACTTC	CASSGMTGEHYEQYF
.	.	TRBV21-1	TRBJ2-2	.	CASSKVASGINTGELFF
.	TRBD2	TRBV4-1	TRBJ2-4	TGCGCCAGCAGCCAAGTCGCGGGGGACATTCAGTACTTC	CASSQVAGDIQYF
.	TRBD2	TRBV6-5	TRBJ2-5	TGTGCCAGCAGTTATGGCGGGGGGCGCCAAGAGACCCAGTACTTC	CASSYGGGRQETQYF
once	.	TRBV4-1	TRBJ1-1	TGCGCCAGCAGCCAAGATGCGGTCATTCACACTGAAGCTTTCTTT	CASSQDAVIHTEAFF
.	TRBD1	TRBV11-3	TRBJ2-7	TGTGCCAGCAGCTTAGAAGGGACAGCCCCCTACGAGCAGTACTTC	CASSLEGTAPYEQYF
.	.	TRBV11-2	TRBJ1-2	TGTGCCAGCAGTACCGAACAGGCCTTTCTGAGGACCTTC	CASSTEQAFLRTF
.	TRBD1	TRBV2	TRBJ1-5	TGTGCCAGCAGTGAAAGGCAGGGGGCGCGGGGTCAGCCCCAGCATTTT	CASSERQGARGQPQHF
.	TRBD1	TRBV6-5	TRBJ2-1	TGTGCCAGCAGTTACTCACGACAGGGTTTTTACAATGAGCAGTTCTTC	CASSYSRQGFYNEQFF
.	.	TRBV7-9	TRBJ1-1	TGTGCCAGCAGCCCCGGGGGTCAGAACACTGAAGCTTTCTTT	CASSPGGQNTEAFF
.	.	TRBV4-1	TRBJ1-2	TGCGCCAGCAGCCAACCTACCCGATTTGGACAGCCATCTGGCTATGGCTACACCTTC	CASSQPTRFGQPSGYGYTF